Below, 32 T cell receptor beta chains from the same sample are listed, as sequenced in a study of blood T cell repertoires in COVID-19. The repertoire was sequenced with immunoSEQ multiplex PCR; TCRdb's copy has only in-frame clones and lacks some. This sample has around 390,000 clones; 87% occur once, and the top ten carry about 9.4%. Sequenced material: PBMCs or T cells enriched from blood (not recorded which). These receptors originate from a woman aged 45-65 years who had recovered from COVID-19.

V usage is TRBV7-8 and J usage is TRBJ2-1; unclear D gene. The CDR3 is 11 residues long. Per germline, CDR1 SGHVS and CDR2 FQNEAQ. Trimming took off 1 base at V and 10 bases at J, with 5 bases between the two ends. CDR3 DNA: TGTGCCAGCAGCTTAGTTATGGAGCAGTTCTTC. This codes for CASSLVMEQFF.

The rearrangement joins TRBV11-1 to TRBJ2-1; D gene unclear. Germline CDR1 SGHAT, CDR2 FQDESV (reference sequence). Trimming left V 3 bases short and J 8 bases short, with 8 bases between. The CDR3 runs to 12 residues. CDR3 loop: CASSLQSYEQFF. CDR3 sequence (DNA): TGTGCCAGCAGCTTGCAGTCCTATGAGCAGTTCTTC.

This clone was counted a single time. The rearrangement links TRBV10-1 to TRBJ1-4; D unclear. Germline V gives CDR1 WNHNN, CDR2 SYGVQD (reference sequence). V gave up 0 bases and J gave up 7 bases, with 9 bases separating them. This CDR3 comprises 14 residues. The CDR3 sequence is CASSESGRGEKLFF. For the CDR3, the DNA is TGCGCCAGCAGTGAGTCGGGTCGGGGTGAAAAACTGTTTTTT.

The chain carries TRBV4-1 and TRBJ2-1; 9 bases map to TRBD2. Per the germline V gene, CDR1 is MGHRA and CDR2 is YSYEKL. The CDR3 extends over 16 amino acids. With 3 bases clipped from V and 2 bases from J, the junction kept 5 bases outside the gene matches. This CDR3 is CASSHLAGRTYNEQFF. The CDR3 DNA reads TGCGCCAGCAGCCACCTAGCGGGGAGGACCTACAATGAGCAGTTCTTC.

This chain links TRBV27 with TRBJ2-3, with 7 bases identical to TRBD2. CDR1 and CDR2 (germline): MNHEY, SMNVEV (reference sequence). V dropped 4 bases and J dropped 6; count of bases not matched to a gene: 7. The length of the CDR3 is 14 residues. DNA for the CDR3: TGTGCCAGCAGTTATAAGCGGGGTGGGGATACGCAGTATTTT. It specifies CASSYKRGGDTQYF.

This CDR3 is CASSDGAGGLFLQYF. CDR3 DNA: TGTGCCAGCTCAGACGGAGCGGGGGGGCTGTTCCTTCAGTACTTC. The V gene is TRBV18, the J gene TRBJ2-4, with 10 bases lining up with TRBD2. The CDR3 runs 15 residues. The V and J ends lost 5 bases and 11 bases, in that order; junction bases with no gene match: 12. Germline V gives CDR1 KGHSH, CDR2 LQKENI.

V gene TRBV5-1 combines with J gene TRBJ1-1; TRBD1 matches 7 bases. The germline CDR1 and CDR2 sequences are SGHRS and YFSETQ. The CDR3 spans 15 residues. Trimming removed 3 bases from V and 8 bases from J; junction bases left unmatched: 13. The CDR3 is CASSSDLTGVQEAFF. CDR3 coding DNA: TGCGCCAGCAGCTCGGACCTTACAGGGGTGCAAGAAGCTTTCTTT.

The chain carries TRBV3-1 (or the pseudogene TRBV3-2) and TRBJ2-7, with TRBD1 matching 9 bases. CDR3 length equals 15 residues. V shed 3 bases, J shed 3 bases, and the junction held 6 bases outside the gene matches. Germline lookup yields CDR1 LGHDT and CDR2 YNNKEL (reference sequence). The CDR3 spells CASSQGTGRSYEQYF. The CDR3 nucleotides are TGTGCCAGCAGCCAGGGGACAGGGAGGAGCTACGAGCAGTACTTC.

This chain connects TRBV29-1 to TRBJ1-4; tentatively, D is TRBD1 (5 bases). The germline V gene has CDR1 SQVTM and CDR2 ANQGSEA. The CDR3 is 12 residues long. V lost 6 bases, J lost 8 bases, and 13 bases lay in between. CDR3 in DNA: TGCAGCGTGGGTCGGGGGGAGGAAAAACTGTTTTTT. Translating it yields CSVGRGEEKLFF.

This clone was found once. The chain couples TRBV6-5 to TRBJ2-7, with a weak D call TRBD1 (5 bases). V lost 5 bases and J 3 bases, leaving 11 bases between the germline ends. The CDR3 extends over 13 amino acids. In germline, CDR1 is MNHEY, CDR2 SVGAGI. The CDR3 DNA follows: TGTGCCAGCAGTCTTACCACAGGCTACGAGCAGTACTTC. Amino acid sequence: CASSLTTGYEQYF.

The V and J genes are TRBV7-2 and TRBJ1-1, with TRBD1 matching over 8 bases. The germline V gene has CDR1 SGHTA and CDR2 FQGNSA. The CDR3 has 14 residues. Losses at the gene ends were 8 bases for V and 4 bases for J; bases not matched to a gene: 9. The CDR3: CASDFQGAGTEAFF. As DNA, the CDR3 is TGTGCCAGCGACTTTCAGGGGGCAGGCACTGAAGCTTTCTTT.

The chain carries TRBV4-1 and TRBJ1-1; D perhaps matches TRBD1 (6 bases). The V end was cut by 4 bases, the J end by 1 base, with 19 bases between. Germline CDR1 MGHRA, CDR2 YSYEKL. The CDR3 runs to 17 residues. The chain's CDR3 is CASSRVSRDNPNTEAFF. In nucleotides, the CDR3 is TGCGCCAGCAGCCGCGTCTCCCGGGACAACCCGAACACTGAAGCTTTCTTT.

The DNA of the CDR3 is TGTGCCAGCAGTTTATGGACTAGCGGGGGCCTCTACGAGCAGTACTTC. It codes for CASSLWTSGGLYEQYF. J is TRBJ2-7 and V is TRBV27, with 13 nucleotides matching TRBD2. This CDR3 comprises 16 residues. The germline V gene has CDR1 MNHEY and CDR2 SMNVEV (reference sequence). The ends lost 1 base at V and 3 bases at J; junction bases unmatched: 3.

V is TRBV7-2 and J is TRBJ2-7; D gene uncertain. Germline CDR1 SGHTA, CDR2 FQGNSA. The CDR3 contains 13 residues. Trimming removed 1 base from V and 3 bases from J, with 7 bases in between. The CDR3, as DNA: TGTGCCAGCAGCTTAGTGCAGTACTACGAGCAGTACTTC. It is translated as CASSLVQYYEQYF.

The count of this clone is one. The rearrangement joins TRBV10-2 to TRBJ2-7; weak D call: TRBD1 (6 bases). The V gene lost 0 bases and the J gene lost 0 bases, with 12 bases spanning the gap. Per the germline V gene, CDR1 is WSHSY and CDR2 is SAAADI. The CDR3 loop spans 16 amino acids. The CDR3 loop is CASSESNRELSYEQYF. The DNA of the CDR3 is TGCGCCAGCAGTGAGTCGAACAGGGAGCTCTCCTACGAGCAGTACTTC.

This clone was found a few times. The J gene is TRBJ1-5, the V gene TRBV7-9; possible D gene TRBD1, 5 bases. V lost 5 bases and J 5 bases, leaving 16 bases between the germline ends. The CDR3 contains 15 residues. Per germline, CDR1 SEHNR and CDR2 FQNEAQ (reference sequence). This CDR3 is CASSAWPGTDQPQHF. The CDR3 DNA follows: TGTGCCAGCAGCGCCTGGCCAGGGACTGATCAGCCCCAGCATTTT.

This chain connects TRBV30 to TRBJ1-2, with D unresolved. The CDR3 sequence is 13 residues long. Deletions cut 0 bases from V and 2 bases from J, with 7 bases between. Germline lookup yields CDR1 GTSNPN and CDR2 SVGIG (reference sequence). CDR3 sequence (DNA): TGTGCCTGGAGTGTCGTACAGAACTATGGCTACACCTTC. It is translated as CAWSVVQNYGYTF. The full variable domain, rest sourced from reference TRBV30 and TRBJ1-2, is SQTIHQWPATLVQPVGSPLSLECTVEGTSNPNLYWYRQAAGRGLQLLFYSVGIGQISSEVPQNLSASRPQDRQFILSSKKLLLSDSGFYLCAWSVVQNYGYTFGSGTRLTVV.

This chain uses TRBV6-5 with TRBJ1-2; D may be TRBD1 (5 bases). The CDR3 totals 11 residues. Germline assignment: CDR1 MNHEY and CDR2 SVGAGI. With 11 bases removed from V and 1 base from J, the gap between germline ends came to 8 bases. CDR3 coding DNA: TGTGCCGCGGGGGTTAACTATGGCTACACCTTC. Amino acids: CAAGVNYGYTF.

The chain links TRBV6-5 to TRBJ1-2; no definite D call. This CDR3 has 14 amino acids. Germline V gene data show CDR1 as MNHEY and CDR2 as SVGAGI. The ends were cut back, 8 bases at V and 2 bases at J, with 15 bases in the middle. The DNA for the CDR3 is TGTGCCAGCTCGGAGGATCGGGAGAACTATGGCTACACCTTC. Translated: CASSEDRENYGYTF.

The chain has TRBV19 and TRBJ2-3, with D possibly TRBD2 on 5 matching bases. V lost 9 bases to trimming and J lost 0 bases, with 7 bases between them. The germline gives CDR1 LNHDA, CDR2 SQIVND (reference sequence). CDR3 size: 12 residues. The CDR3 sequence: CASGVSTDTQYF. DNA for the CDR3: TGTGCCAGCGGGGTTAGCACAGATACGCAGTATTTT.

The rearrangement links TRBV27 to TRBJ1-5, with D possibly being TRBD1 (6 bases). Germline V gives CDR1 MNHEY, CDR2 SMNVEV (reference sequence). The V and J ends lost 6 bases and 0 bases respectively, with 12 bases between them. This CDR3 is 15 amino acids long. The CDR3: CASREQGYSNQPQHF. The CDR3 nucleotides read TGTGCCAGCAGGGAACAGGGATATAGCAATCAGCCCCAGCATTTT.

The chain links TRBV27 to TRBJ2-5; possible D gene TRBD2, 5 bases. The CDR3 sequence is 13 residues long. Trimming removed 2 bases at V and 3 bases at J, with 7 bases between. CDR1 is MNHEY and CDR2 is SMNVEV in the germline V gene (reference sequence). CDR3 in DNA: TGTGCCAGCAGTTTAGACGGGAAAGAGACCCAGTACTTC. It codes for CASSLDGKETQYF.

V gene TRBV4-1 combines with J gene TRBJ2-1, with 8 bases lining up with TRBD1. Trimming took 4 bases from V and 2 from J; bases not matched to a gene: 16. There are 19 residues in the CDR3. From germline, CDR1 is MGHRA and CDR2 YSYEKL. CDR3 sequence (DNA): TGCGCCAGCAGCCTCGGGGGACAGGTCAATCGCGGACCCTACAATGAGCAGTTCTTC. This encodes CASSLGGQVNRGPYNEQFF.

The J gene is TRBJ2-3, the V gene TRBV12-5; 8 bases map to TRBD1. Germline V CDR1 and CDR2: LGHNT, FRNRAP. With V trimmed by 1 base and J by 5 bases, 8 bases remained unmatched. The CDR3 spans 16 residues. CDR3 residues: CASGLGTGRAGDTQYF. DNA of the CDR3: TGTGCTAGTGGTTTGGGGACAGGGCGGGCCGGAGATACGCAGTATTTT. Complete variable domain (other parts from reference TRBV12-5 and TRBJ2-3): DARVTQTPRHKVTEMGQEVTMRCQPILGHNTVFWYRQTMMQGLELLAYFRNRAPLDDSGMPKDRFSAEMPDATLATLKIQPSEPRDSAVYFCASGLGTGRAGDTQYFGPGTRLTVL.

The CDR3 here is CASRPLTGPQETQYF. In DNA, the CDR3 is TGTGCCAGCAGACCTCTGACAGGCCCGCAAGAGACCCAGTACTTC. J is TRBJ2-5 and V is TRBV6-5; weak D call: TRBD1 (6 bases). V was shortened by 6 bases and J by 2 bases, with 16 bases between the two germline ends. The CDR3 extends over 15 amino acids. The germline gives CDR1 MNHEY, CDR2 SVGAGI.

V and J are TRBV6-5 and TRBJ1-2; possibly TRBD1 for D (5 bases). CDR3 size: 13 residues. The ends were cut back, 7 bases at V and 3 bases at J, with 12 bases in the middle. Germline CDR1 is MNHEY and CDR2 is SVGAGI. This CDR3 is CASMDGGDYGYTF. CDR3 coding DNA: TGTGCCAGCATGGATGGAGGGGACTATGGCTACACCTTC.

The CDR3 DNA reads TGTGCCAGTACAGGTACTGAAGCTTTCTTT. This translates into CASTGTEAFF. The rearrangement links TRBV19 to TRBJ1-1; D is unclear. V was pared by 7 bases and J by 5 bases, with 5 bases between. This CDR3 region has 10 residues. CDR1 and CDR2 from the germline V gene are LNHDA and SQIVND (reference sequence).

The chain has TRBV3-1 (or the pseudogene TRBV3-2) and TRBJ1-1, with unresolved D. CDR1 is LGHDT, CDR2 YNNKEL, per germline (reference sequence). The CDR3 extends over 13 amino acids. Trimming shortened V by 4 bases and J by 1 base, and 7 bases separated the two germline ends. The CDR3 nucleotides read TGTGCCAGCAGCCCGCAACAGAACACTGAAGCTTTCTTT. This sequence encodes CASSPQQNTEAFF.

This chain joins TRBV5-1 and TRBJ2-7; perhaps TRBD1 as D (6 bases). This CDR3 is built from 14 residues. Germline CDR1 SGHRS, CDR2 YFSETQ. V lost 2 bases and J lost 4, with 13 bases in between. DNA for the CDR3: TGCGCCAGCAGCTTCAGGGGTTCCACATACGAGCAGTACTTC. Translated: CASSFRGSTYEQYF. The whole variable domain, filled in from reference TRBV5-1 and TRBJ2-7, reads KAGVTQTPRYLIKTRGQQVTLSCSPISGHRSVSWYQQTPGQGLQFLFEYFSETQRNKGNFPGRFSGRQFSNSRSEMNVSTLELGDSALYLCASSFRGSTYEQYFGPGTRLTVT.

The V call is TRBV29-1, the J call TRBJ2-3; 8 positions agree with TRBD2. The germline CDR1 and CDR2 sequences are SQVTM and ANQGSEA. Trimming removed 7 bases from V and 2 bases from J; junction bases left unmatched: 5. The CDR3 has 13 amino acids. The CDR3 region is CSAERGTTDTQYF. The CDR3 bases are TGCAGCGCCGAGCGGGGGACCACAGATACGCAGTATTTT.

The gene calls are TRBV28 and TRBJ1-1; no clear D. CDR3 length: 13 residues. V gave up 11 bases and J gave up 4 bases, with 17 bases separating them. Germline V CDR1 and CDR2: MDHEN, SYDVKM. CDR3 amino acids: CALQRPGGTEAFF. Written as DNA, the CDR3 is TGTGCCCTCCAGAGGCCCGGTGGCACTGAAGCTTTCTTT.

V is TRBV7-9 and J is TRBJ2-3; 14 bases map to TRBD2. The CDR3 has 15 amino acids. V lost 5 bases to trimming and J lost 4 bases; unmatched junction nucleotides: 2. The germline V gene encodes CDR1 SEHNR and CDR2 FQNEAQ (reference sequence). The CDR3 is CASSGGLAGADTQYF. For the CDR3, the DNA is TGTGCCAGCAGCGGGGGACTAGCGGGGGCAGATACGCAGTATTTT.